These T cell receptor beta chains were read from a single sample in a study of technical replicates of blood from a few donors. Profiling relied on immunoSEQ multiplex PCR, and the TCRdb table lists in-frame clones only, not all of them. Of approximately 74,000 clones listed, 98% are singletons. The sample taken for sequencing was T cells isolated from PBMCs. These receptors originate from a human donor in good health. Each CDR3 is given with its conserved first and last residue. Each record gives: J gene, D gene, clone size, V gene, CDR3 protein, CDR3 DNA. D genes are given only for firm matches. A clone size is listed for some rows: how often the clone was seen (once, few, many), or a class if it is expanded.

J gene: TRBJ1-1
D gene: .
clone size: once
V gene: TRBV15
CDR3 protein: CATSTGSWAFF
CDR3 DNA: TGTGCCACCAGCACTGGGAGCTGGGCTTTCTTT

J gene: TRBJ1-5
D gene: TRBD1
clone size: .
V gene: TRBV27
CDR3 protein: CASSFVGQKTGPQHF
CDR3 DNA: TGTGCCAGCAGTTTCGTGGGACAGAAGACAGGACCCCAGCATTTT

J gene: TRBJ2-1
D gene: TRBD1
clone size: .
V gene: TRBV18
CDR3 protein: CASSEPGQGYNEQFF
CDR3 DNA: TGTGCCAGCTCCGAACCGGGACAGGGATACAATGAGCAGTTCTTC

J gene: TRBJ1-2
D gene: .
clone size: .
V gene: TRBV28
CDR3 protein: CASRRGGYTF
CDR3 DNA: TGTGCCAGCAGGCGAGGTGGCTACACCTTC

J gene: TRBJ2-7
D gene: .
clone size: .
V gene: TRBV6-1
CDR3 protein: CASSESWRYEQYF
CDR3 DNA: TGTGCCAGCAGTGAATCGTGGCGGTACGAGCAGTACTTC

J gene: TRBJ1-2
D gene: TRBD1
clone size: .
V gene: TRBV11-3
CDR3 protein: CASSLVVGTGNGYTF
CDR3 DNA: TGTGCCAGCAGCTTAGTAGTTGGGACAGGGAATGGCTACACCTTC

J gene: TRBJ1-1
D gene: .
clone size: .
V gene: TRBV4-1
CDR3 protein: CASSQVTRARGLFF
CDR3 DNA: TGCGCCAGCAGCCAAGTAACCAGGGCGAGGGGGTTGTTCTTT

J gene: TRBJ1-2
D gene: TRBD1
clone size: .
V gene: TRBV7-9
CDR3 protein: CASSLQGANYGYTF
CDR3 DNA: TGTGCCAGCAGCTTGCAGGGGGCGAACTATGGCTACACCTTC

J gene: TRBJ2-5
D gene: TRBD1
clone size: .
V gene: TRBV6-1
CDR3 protein: CASSDRGLWETQYF
CDR3 DNA: TGTGCCAGCAGTGACAGGGGGCTGTGGGAGACCCAGTACTTC

J gene: TRBJ1-2
D gene: .
clone size: once
V gene: TRBV30
CDR3 protein: CASTGLRNYGYTF
CDR3 DNA: TGTGCCTCAACAGGGCTACGTAACTATGGCTACACCTTC

J gene: TRBJ1-3
D gene: .
clone size: .
V gene: TRBV11-1
CDR3 protein: CASRREIQGNTIYF
CDR3 DNA: TGTGCCAGCAGACGCGAAATACAGGGAAACACCATATATTTT

J gene: TRBJ1-2
D gene: .
clone size: .
V gene: TRBV20-1
CDR3 protein: CSVWGHYGYTF
CDR3 DNA: TGCAGTGTCTGGGGCCACTATGGCTACACCTTC

J gene: TRBJ2-1
D gene: TRBD2
clone size: .
V gene: TRBV29-1
CDR3 protein: CSVTSGRDYNEQFF
CDR3 DNA: TGCAGCGTGACTAGCGGGAGGGACTACAATGAGCAGTTCTTC

J gene: TRBJ2-7
D gene: TRBD1
clone size: .
V gene: TRBV28
CDR3 protein: CASSDRGGAYEQYF
CDR3 DNA: TGTGCCAGCAGTGACAGGGGGGGGGCCTACGAGCAGTACTTC

J gene: TRBJ2-7
D gene: TRBD2
clone size: .
V gene: TRBV2
CDR3 protein: CASRGGAYEQYF
CDR3 DNA: TGTGCCAGCCGCGGGGGAGCCTACGAGCAGTACTTC

J gene: TRBJ2-7
D gene: TRBD2
clone size: .
V gene: TRBV9
CDR3 protein: CASSPLAGAGGFYEQYF
CDR3 DNA: TGTGCCAGCAGCCCTCTCGCAGGGGCGGGGGGGTTCTACGAGCAGTACTTC

J gene: TRBJ1-2
D gene: .
clone size: .
V gene: TRBV5-5
CDR3 protein: CASSLDRDYYGYTF
CDR3 DNA: TGTGCCAGCAGCTTGGACAGGGATTACTATGGCTACACCTTC

J gene: TRBJ1-1
D gene: TRBD1
clone size: .
V gene: TRBV28
CDR3 protein: CASSPPTGGAFF
CDR3 DNA: TGTGCCAGCAGTCCCCCTACAGGGGGAGCTTTCTTT

J gene: TRBJ2-2
D gene: .
clone size: .
V gene: TRBV7-9
CDR3 protein: CAAGTPNTGELFF
CDR3 DNA: TGTGCCGCCGGGACACCGAACACCGGGGAGCTGTTTTTT

J gene: TRBJ1-2
D gene: TRBD1
clone size: once
V gene: TRBV7-9
CDR3 protein: CASSRGDRSNYGYTF
CDR3 DNA: TGTGCCAGCAGCCGTGGGGACAGATCTAACTATGGCTACACCTTC

J gene: TRBJ1-1
D gene: TRBD1
clone size: .
V gene: TRBV18
CDR3 protein: CASSPRTGENTEAFF
CDR3 DNA: TGTGCCAGCTCACCACGGACAGGGGAAAACACTGAAGCTTTCTTT

J gene: TRBJ1-5
D gene: TRBD1
clone size: .
V gene: TRBV5-6
CDR3 protein: CASTLRQGLNQPQHF
CDR3 DNA: TGTGCCAGCACCTTACGACAGGGGTTAAATCAGCCCCAGCATTTT

J gene: TRBJ2-3
D gene: TRBD2
clone size: .
V gene: TRBV30
CDR3 protein: CAWSRASGGPGTDTQYF
CDR3 DNA: TGTGCCTGGAGTCGGGCTAGCGGGGGACCGGGCACAGATACGCAGTATTTT

J gene: TRBJ1-5
D gene: .
clone size: .
V gene: TRBV28
CDR3 protein: CASSGHLDQPQHF
CDR3 DNA: TGTGCCAGCAGTGGACACTTAGATCAGCCCCAGCATTTT